The 25 T cell receptor beta chains given below trace back to one sample, sequenced in a study of blood T cell repertoires in COVID-19. Sequencing was performed with immunoSEQ multiplex PCR; in TCRdb, only in-frame clones are kept and a portion is missing. The table lists about 180,000 clones, roughly 75% of them singletons, with approximately 6.2% in the top ten. The sequenced material came from peripheral blood. Receptors originate from an older man with active or convalescent COVID-19.

The chain recombines TRBV5-1 with TRBJ2-5, with 7 bases lining up with TRBD2. The CDR3 sequence is 15 residues long. Germline values: CDR1 SGHRS, CDR2 YFSETQ. After removal of 4 bases from V and 2 bases from J, the junction contained 8 bases not matched to a gene. The CDR3 loop reads CASSRSGELQETQYF. CDR3 nucleotides: TGCGCCAGCAGCCGGAGCGGGGAGCTTCAAGAGACCCAGTACTTC.

Only a few counts were recorded for this clone. V gene TRBV2 combines with J gene TRBJ1-2; D ambiguous. The germline V gene has CDR1 SNHLY and CDR2 FYNNEI. The germline V and J ends were trimmed by 10 bases and 6 bases, with 18 bases remaining between them. The CDR3 length is 13 residues. The CDR3 reads CATGTDWTDGYTF. CDR3 DNA: TGTGCCACCGGAACCGACTGGACTGATGGCTACACCTTC.

This clone has more than one count but fewer than ten. V is TRBV12-5 and J is TRBJ2-1, with 9 bases identical to TRBD2. The J segment lost 1 base and the V segment lost 7 bases, leaving 11 bases of the junction unmatched. The germline V gene has CDR1 LGHNT and CDR2 FRNRAP. CDR3 size: 17 residues. DNA for the CDR3: TGTGCTAGTGTTAGAGGTCTAGCGGGGAATTCCTACAATGAGCAGTTCTTC. Protein sequence: CASVRGLAGNSYNEQFF.

The V call is TRBV6-5, the J call TRBJ1-1; TRBD1 might be the D (5 bases). CDR1 is MNHEY, CDR2 SVGAGI, per germline. Trimming removed 7 bases at V and 9 bases at J, with 18 bases between. This CDR3 has 13 amino acids. CDR3 bases: TGTGCCAGCATGAAGGAGGGGTACCTTAAAGCTTTCTTT. Encoded protein: CASMKEGYLKAFF.

V usage is TRBV18 and J usage is TRBJ1-4; tentatively, D is TRBD1 (5 bases). The CDR3 runs to 16 residues. CDR1 and CDR2 (germline): KGHSH, LQKENI. V shed 6 bases and J shed 0 bases, with 14 bases lying between them. The CDR3 DNA reads TGTGCCAGCTCCCCCCAGGCGGGGCCAACTAATGAAAAACTGTTTTTT. It codes for CASSPQAGPTNEKLFF.

The chain joins TRBV6-1 to TRBJ1-2, with TRBD1 identical over 10 bases. Per the germline V gene, CDR1 is MNHNS and CDR2 is SASEGT. CDR3 length equals 17 residues. Trimming removed 1 base from V and 5 bases from J; junction bases left unmatched: 10. The CDR3 region is CASSEDFRDRGSYGYTF. CDR3 nucleotide sequence: TGTGCCAGCAGTGAAGATTTTCGGGACAGGGGATCATATGGCTACACCTTC.

The genes are TRBV9 and TRBJ2-1; tentatively, D is TRBD1 (6 bases). The CDR3 extends over 17 amino acids. The germline CDR1 and CDR2 sequences are SGDLS and YYNGEE. The germline V and J ends were trimmed by 0 bases and 0 bases, with 13 bases remaining between them. CDR3 amino acids: CASSVGGGRSSYNEQFF. CDR3 bases: TGTGCCAGCAGCGTAGGTGGGGGCCGTAGCTCCTACAATGAGCAGTTCTTC.

This clone was detected a few times. The chain has TRBV5-6 and TRBJ2-1, with a tentative D call TRBD1 (5 bases). The germline CDR1 and CDR2 sequences are SGHDT and YYEEEE. V lost 3 bases and J lost 11, with 9 bases in between. This CDR3 comprises 11 residues. CDR3 sequence (DNA): TGTGCCAGCAGCTCGGACATTCAGCAGTTCTTC. This sequence encodes CASSSDIQQFF.

J is TRBJ1-6 and V is TRBV5-6, with 7 bases identical to TRBD1. After removal of 5 bases from V and 7 bases from J, the junction contained 6 bases not matched to a gene. The CDR3 length is 14 residues. CDR1 and CDR2 from the germline V gene are SGHDT and YYEEEE. DNA of the CDR3: TGTGCCAGCAGATACAGGGGTCCCAATTCACCCCTCCACTTT. This sequence encodes CASRYRGPNSPLHF.

The V call is TRBV6-1, the J call TRBJ1-5; D remains ambiguous. V was pared by 3 bases and J by 2 bases, with 5 bases between. The CDR3 runs to 13 residues. Germline CDR1 is MNHNS and CDR2 is SASEGT. CDR3 bases: TGTGCCAGCAGTGACAGGCGCAATCAGCCCCAGCATTTT. Translating it yields CASSDRRNQPQHF.

This rearrangement joins TRBV19 to TRBJ1-2; D call uncertain. The CDR3 covers 13 residues. V was trimmed by 7 bases and J by 3 bases, leaving 12 bases between them. Germline V gene lookup returns CDR1 LNHDA and CDR2 SQIVND (reference sequence). CDR3 bases: TGTGCCAGTACCCTAACTAGGGACTATGGCTACACCTTC. Protein: CASTLTRDYGYTF.

There are a few counts of this clone. The chain uses TRBV5-4 and TRBJ2-2, with a possible D match to TRBD2 (5 bases). Germline V gives CDR1 SGHNT, CDR2 YYREEE (reference sequence). The CDR3 extends over 14 amino acids. With 4 bases removed from V and 7 bases from J, the gap between germline ends came to 14 bases. The DNA for the CDR3 is TGTGCCAGCAGCCGGCCGGGGAGTGACGGGGAGCTGTTTTTT. It yields the protein CASSRPGSDGELFF.

This clone has more than one count but fewer than ten. The CDR3 reads CASRTGLASYEQYF. CDR3 nucleotide sequence: TGTGCCAGCAGAACCGGACTAGCTTCCTACGAGCAGTACTTC. The V call is TRBV6-5, the J call TRBJ2-7; 8 positions agree with TRBD2. The CDR3 consists of 14 residues. V shed 6 bases, J shed 1 base, and the junction held 5 bases outside the gene matches. Germline values: CDR1 MNHEY, CDR2 SVGAGI.

V gene TRBV19 combines with J gene TRBJ2-1; 8 bases align to TRBD2. V gave up 3 bases and J gave up 8 bases; unmatched junction bases: 6. This CDR3 is 14 amino acids long. Germline-derived CDR1 and CDR2 are LNHDA and SQIVND (reference sequence). DNA for the CDR3: TGTGCCAGTAGTATCAGCGGGAGTCACTATGAGCAGTTCTTC. Protein: CASSISGSHYEQFF.

On this clone: Other DNA sequences in this specimen translate into the identical CDR3. The rearrangement joins TRBV6-5 to TRBJ2-5; TRBD2 might be the D (6 bases). The CDR3 is 14 amino acids. Germline V gene data show CDR1 as MNHEY and CDR2 as SVGAGI. Trimming removed 2 bases at V and 2 bases at J, with 9 bases between. The DNA for the CDR3 is TGTGCCAGCAGTTACCAGGCGGGGCAAGAGACCCAGTACTTC. Amino acids: CASSYQAGQETQYF.

V is TRBV19 and J is TRBJ1-2; D is uncertain. From germline, CDR1 is LNHDA and CDR2 SQIVND (reference sequence). The CDR3 has 13 amino acids. V gave up 8 bases and J gave up 2 bases, with 12 bases separating them. For the CDR3, the DNA is TGTGCCAGTCATGGCGGGGAAAACTATGGCTACACCTTC. Translating gives CASHGGENYGYTF.

In regard to this clone: Compared with germline, one end of the junction differs, possibly owing to a read error. The sample carries other DNA sequences with the same CDR3. The chain combines TRBV11-2 with TRBJ2-7; a weak D match, TRBD1 (5 bases). This CDR3 is built from 13 residues. Germline V lookup: CDR1 SGHAT, CDR2 FQNNGV. The CDR3 nucleotides read TGTGCCAGCAGCCCCTTATGGGGCCCGATCCAGTATTTC. As protein: CASSPLWGPIQYF. Filled out from reference TRBV11-2 and TRBJ2-7, the complete variable domain reads EAGVAQSPRYKIIEKRQSVAFWCNPISGHATLYWYQQILGQGPKLLIQFQNNGVVDDSQLPKDRFSAERLKGVDSTLKIQPAKLEDSAVYLCASSPLWGPIQYFGPGTRLTVT.

The chain recombines TRBV4-1 with TRBJ2-5; 10 bases align to TRBD2. V shed 0 bases, J shed 4 bases, and the junction held 14 bases outside the gene matches. Per germline, CDR1 MGHRA and CDR2 YSYEKL. The CDR3 extends over 19 amino acids. DNA of the CDR3: TGCGCCAGCAGCCAAGATGAACCGTTAGCGGGGGGTCGTAGAGAGACCCAGTACTTC. It encodes CASSQDEPLAGGRRETQYF.

This rearrangement joins TRBV6-5 to TRBJ2-7, with D uncertain. V was shortened by 0 bases and J by 2 bases, with 8 bases between the two germline ends. The CDR3 length is 14 residues. Germline V gives CDR1 MNHEY, CDR2 SVGAGI. The CDR3 DNA reads TGTGCCAGCAGTTACTCACACAGCACCTACGAGCAGTACTTC. This translates into CASSYSHSTYEQYF.

This clone turned up a few times. This chain uses TRBV5-8 with TRBJ2-3; no firm D call. The CDR3 contains 13 residues. In germline, CDR1 is SGHTS, CDR2 YDEGEE. Trimming cost V 5 bases and J 4 bases, with 11 bases left between them. DNA for the CDR3: TGTGCCAGCAGGAGATGGAGTGCAGATACGCAGTATTTT. It yields the protein CASRRWSADTQYF. The whole variable domain, remainder taken from reference TRBV5-8 and TRBJ2-3, is EAGVTQSPTHLIKTRGQQATLRCSPISGHTSVYWYQQALGLGLQFLLWYDEGEERNRGNFPPRFSGRQFPNYSSELNVNALELEDSALYLCASRRWSADTQYFGPGTRLTVL.

In its sample, this clone was seen a few times. The chain recombines TRBV6-2 or TRBV6-3 with TRBJ2-7; TRBD1 agrees at 10 bases. The V segment lost 1 base and the J segment 0 bases; nucleotides outside the gene matches: 3. The CDR3 is made up of 16 amino acids. Germline CDR1 MNHEY, CDR2 SVGEGT. The CDR3 nucleotides read TGTGCCAGCAGTTACTTGACAGGGGGCCTCTCCTACGAGCAGTACTTC. Encoded protein: CASSYLTGGLSYEQYF.

This clone has only a few counts. The J gene is TRBJ1-1, the V gene TRBV6-5, with D unclear. V dropped 2 bases and J dropped 1 base, with 8 bases sitting between them. This CDR3 has 14 amino acids. The germline V gene has CDR1 MNHEY and CDR2 SVGAGI. The CDR3: CASSYEGWNTEAFF. As DNA, the CDR3 is TGTGCCAGCAGTTACGAGGGTTGGAACACTGAAGCTTTCTTT.

J is TRBJ1-2 and V is TRBV18; 7 nucleotides align to TRBD1. Trimming at V came to 4 bases and at J to 3 bases, leaving 20 bases not matched to a gene. This CDR3 is built from 19 residues. CDR1 is KGHSH and CDR2 is LQKENI in the germline V gene. The CDR3 sequence: CASSLELPTSTGRHYGYTF. Written as DNA, the CDR3 is TGTGCCAGCTCACTCGAACTACCCACGTCGACAGGGCGGCACTATGGCTACACCTTC.

This chain links TRBV6-1 with TRBJ1-3, with a tentative D call TRBD1 (5 bases). The CDR3 covers 16 residues. The germline gives CDR1 MNHNS, CDR2 SASEGT. V lost 6 bases, J lost 2 bases, and 17 bases lay in between. The CDR3 here is CASSERGTPTGNTIYF. The CDR3 DNA sequence: TGTGCCAGCAGCGAAAGGGGCACCCCCACTGGAAACACCATATATTTT.

This clone has ten or more counts. V gene TRBV3-1 (or the pseudogene TRBV3-2) combines with J gene TRBJ2-7; D not resolved. The CDR3 loop spans 14 amino acids. The germline V gene has CDR1 LGHDT and CDR2 YNNKEL (reference sequence). The V gene lost 4 bases and the J gene lost 5 bases, with 15 bases spanning the gap. The CDR3 spells CASSLSSGSDEQYF. In nucleotides, the CDR3 is TGTGCCAGCAGCCTCAGCTCGGGTTCGGACGAGCAGTACTTC.